Listed below are T cell receptor beta chains from one sample, sequenced in a study of T cell repertoires in cytomegalovirus infection. Antigen specificity for these receptors is unknown. TCRdb used MiXCR to reprocess the reads, holding one entry per CDR3 protein. The sample includes about 310,000 distinct CDR3 sequences, just under 25% of them seen just once. The material was cultured PBMCs, obtained from culture after CMV antigen stimulation. All receptors come from a human donor in good health (CMV status not recorded). Some clones in this sample may be carry-over from other donors' samples. Each CDR3 is given with its conserved first and last residue. Fields, in order: D gene, V gene, J gene, clone size, CDR3 DNA, CDR3 protein. The D gene is left open where the match is weak. Clone size is stated in some rows and not others, as once, few, many or a class when expanded.

D gene: -; V gene: TRBV4-1; J gene: TRBJ1-1; clone size: -; CDR3 DNA: TGCGCCAGCAGCCAAGAGGGGACTTTGCCCGAAGCTTTCTTT; CDR3 protein: CASSQEGTLPEAFF
D gene: -; V gene: TRBV11-2; J gene: TRBJ2-5; clone size: -; CDR3 DNA: TGTGCCAGCAGCTTCAGGGTCCAAGAGACCCAGTACTTC; CDR3 protein: CASSFRVQETQYF
D gene: -; V gene: TRBV4-1; J gene: TRBJ2-2; clone size: few; CDR3 DNA: TGCGCCAGCAGCCCCAGCAGGGACGTGACCGGGGAGCTGTTTTTT; CDR3 protein: CASSPSRDVTGELFF
D gene: -; V gene: TRBV19; J gene: TRBJ1-1; clone size: -; CDR3 DNA: TGTGCCAGTAGAAAACGGACCAGGGAAATGAACACTGAAGCTTTCTTT; CDR3 protein: CASRKRTREMNTEAFF
D gene: -; V gene: TRBV15; J gene: TRBJ1-4; clone size: -; CDR3 DNA: TGTGCCACCAGCAGTTCGGGCGGGAGTGAAAAACTGTTTTTT; CDR3 protein: CATSSSGGSEKLFF
D gene: TRBD2; V gene: TRBV7-8; J gene: TRBJ2-3; clone size: few; CDR3 DNA: TGTGCCAGCAGCCCTCGGACTAGCCTCCTCACAGATACGCAGTATTTT; CDR3 protein: CASSPRTSLLTDTQYF
D gene: TRBD2; V gene: TRBV11-1; J gene: TRBJ2-1; clone size: many; CDR3 DNA: TGTGCCAGCAGCTTAGGCCCTAGCGGGTACAATGAGCAGTTCTTC; CDR3 protein: CASSLGPSGYNEQFF
D gene: TRBD1; V gene: TRBV19; J gene: TRBJ1-5; clone size: -; CDR3 DNA: TGTGCCACAGGGCCCAAGACAGGGGTTAGCAATCAGCCCCAGCATTTT; CDR3 protein: CATGPKTGVSNQPQHF
D gene: TRBD2; V gene: TRBV7-8; J gene: TRBJ2-1; clone size: many; CDR3 DNA: TGTGCCAGCAGCGGGGGGACTAGCGGGAGTCCCGGTGAGCAGTTCTTC; CDR3 protein: CASSGGTSGSPGEQFF
D gene: TRBD1; V gene: TRBV19; J gene: TRBJ1-2; clone size: -; CDR3 DNA: TGTGCCAGTAGTATAAAAGACAGGGGGCTTACGGAATATGGCTACACCTTC; CDR3 protein: CASSIKDRGLTEYGYTF
D gene: -; V gene: TRBV7-2; J gene: TRBJ1-2; clone size: few; CDR3 DNA: TGTGCCAGCAGCTTGAAACAGGGAAAGGGGCAGGGTGGCTATGGCTACACCTTC; CDR3 protein: CASSLKQGKGQGGYGYTF
D gene: -; V gene: TRBV19; J gene: TRBJ1-3; clone size: few; CDR3 DNA: TGTGCCAGTAGCTTGACAGTTCTCTCTGGAAACACCATATATTTT; CDR3 protein: CASSLTVLSGNTIYF
D gene: TRBD1; V gene: TRBV6-6; J gene: TRBJ1-2; clone size: few; CDR3 DNA: TGTGCCAGCAGTCAATCGGGACAGAACTATGGCTACACCTTC; CDR3 protein: CASSQSGQNYGYTF
D gene: TRBD2; V gene: TRBV25-1; J gene: TRBJ2-3; clone size: -; CDR3 DNA: TGTGCCAGCAGTTCGACTAGCGGGAGGACAGATACGCAGTATTTT; CDR3 protein: CASSSTSGRTDTQYF
D gene: -; V gene: TRBV4-3; J gene: TRBJ2-1; clone size: -; CDR3 DNA: TGCGCCAGCAGCCACGGGAGCGACGATGAGCAGTTCTTC; CDR3 protein: CASSHGSDDEQFF
D gene: TRBD2; V gene: TRBV7-7; J gene: TRBJ2-5; clone size: many; CDR3 DNA: TGTGCTAGCAGCTCCGGACTAGCGGGAGAGACCCAGTACTTC; CDR3 protein: CASSSGLAGETQYF
D gene: -; V gene: TRBV11-2; J gene: TRBJ1-2; clone size: -; CDR3 DNA: TGTGCCAGCAGCTTACAACAGGGATTGCTCAACTATGGCTACACCTTC; CDR3 protein: CASSLQQGLLNYGYTF
D gene: TRBD1; V gene: TRBV19; J gene: TRBJ1-5; clone size: many; CDR3 DNA: TGTGCCAGTAGTATATGGTCGGGACAGGGTAATCAGCCCCAGCATTTT; CDR3 protein: CASSIWSGQGNQPQHF
D gene: -; V gene: TRBV7-9; J gene: TRBJ1-2; clone size: -; CDR3 DNA: TGTGCCAGCTGTCGCGAGCTGGACTATGGCTACACCTTC; CDR3 protein: CASCRELDYGYTF
D gene: TRBD2; V gene: TRBV30; J gene: TRBJ2-1; clone size: -; CDR3 DNA: TGTGCCTGGAGTACCGGGACTAGCGGGAGTCGTGAGCAGTTCTTC; CDR3 protein: CAWSTGTSGSREQFF
D gene: -; V gene: TRBV5-4; J gene: TRBJ1-4; clone size: -; CDR3 DNA: TGTGCCACAAGTACAGGTTTAGCTAATGAAAAACTGTTTTTT; CDR3 protein: CATSTGLANEKLFF
D gene: -; V gene: TRBV12-3/TRBV12-4; J gene: TRBJ1-5; clone size: once; CDR3 DNA: TGTGCCAGCAAACGGCAGGGGAGTCAGCCCCAGCATTTT; CDR3 protein: CASKRQGSQPQHF
D gene: -; V gene: TRBV7-2; J gene: TRBJ1-1; clone size: many; CDR3 DNA: TGTGCCAGCAGCTCGGGACGACACTTACAGGGGAACACTGAAGCTTTCTTT; CDR3 protein: CASSSGRHLQGNTEAFF
D gene: TRBD1; V gene: TRBV20-1; J gene: TRBJ2-5; clone size: -; CDR3 DNA: TGCAGTGCTGAGGGGACAGTGGGAGAGACCCAGTACTTC; CDR3 protein: CSAEGTVGETQYF
D gene: TRBD2; V gene: TRBV5-1; J gene: TRBJ2-5; clone size: -; CDR3 DNA: TGCGCCAGCAGCTTGTCGGGGGGACTAGCGGGAGTAGGGCGTAAGGAGACCCAGTACTTC; CDR3 protein: CASSLSGGLAGVGRKETQYF
D gene: -; V gene: TRBV6-5; J gene: TRBJ2-1; clone size: few; CDR3 DNA: TGTGCCAGCATCGGGTTCAGCCATGAGCAGTTCTTC; CDR3 protein: CASIGFSHEQFF
D gene: -; V gene: TRBV29-1; J gene: TRBJ2-1; clone size: few; CDR3 DNA: TGCAGCGTTGATCCGGCATCCTACAATGAGCAGTTCTTC; CDR3 protein: CSVDPASYNEQFF
D gene: -; V gene: TRBV4-3; J gene: TRBJ2-1; clone size: once; CDR3 DNA: TGCGCCAGCAGCCAATTCAAGGGGTACAATGAGCAGTTCTTC; CDR3 protein: CASSQFKGYNEQFF
D gene: TRBD2; V gene: TRBV29-1; J gene: TRBJ2-1; clone size: -; CDR3 DNA: TGCAGCGTTGAGGGACTAGAACCGAGCTACAATGAGCAGTTCTTC; CDR3 protein: CSVEGLEPSYNEQFF
D gene: -; V gene: TRBV5-6; J gene: TRBJ2-7; clone size: -; CDR3 DNA: TGTGCCAGCAGCTTGGTAGGGACACAATCCTACGAGCAGTACTTC; CDR3 protein: CASSLVGTQSYEQYF
D gene: -; V gene: TRBV19; J gene: TRBJ2-6; clone size: -; CDR3 DNA: TGTGCCAGTAGTATCGCTCAGGGGTCTGGGGCCAACGTCCTGACTTTC; CDR3 protein: CASSIAQGSGANVLTF
D gene: TRBD2; V gene: TRBV28; J gene: TRBJ2-7; clone size: -; CDR3 DNA: TGTGCCAGCAGTTGGTTGCGGGAGTTCTCCAAGCAGTACTTC; CDR3 protein: CASSWLREFSKQYF
D gene: -; V gene: TRBV10-3; J gene: TRBJ1-2; clone size: -; CDR3 DNA: TGTGCCATCAAGTCTACAGGAGATCGTGGTTCTCATGGCTACACCTTC; CDR3 protein: CAIKSTGDRGSHGYTF
D gene: -; V gene: TRBV7-9; J gene: TRBJ1-6; clone size: -; CDR3 DNA: TGTGCCAGCAGCTTAGATCGCAGCTCACCCCTCCACTTT; CDR3 protein: CASSLDRSSPLHF
D gene: TRBD2; V gene: TRBV7-8; J gene: TRBJ2-1; clone size: many; CDR3 DNA: TGTGCCAGCAGCCGCGAGAATAGACTAGCCACCAATGAGCAGTTCTTC; CDR3 protein: CASSRENRLATNEQFF
D gene: TRBD1; V gene: TRBV19; J gene: TRBJ2-5; clone size: -; CDR3 DNA: TGTGCCAGTAGTATCGGTGCGGCGACAGGGCAAGAGACCCAGTACTTC; CDR3 protein: CASSIGAATGQETQYF
D gene: TRBD2; V gene: TRBV6-2/TRBV6-3; J gene: TRBJ2-3; clone size: -; CDR3 DNA: TGTGCCAGCAAAAGGCGGGAGTTAAGCACAGATACGCAGTATTTT; CDR3 protein: CASKRRELSTDTQYF
D gene: -; V gene: TRBV12-3/TRBV12-4; J gene: TRBJ1-3; clone size: few; CDR3 DNA: TGTGCCAGCAGTTCCAGCGGCTCTGGAAACACCATATATTTT; CDR3 protein: CASSSSGSGNTIYF